One sample yielded the 23 T cell receptor beta chains listed below, sequenced in a study of radiotherapy plus CTLA-4 blockade in lung cancer (dated by TCRdb to 2016 to 2018). Receptors were amplified or captured by the immunoSEQ multiplex PCR assay. Imported from immuneACCESS, the table was reduced by TCRdb to in-frame sequences with V and J called. These copies leave out some clones; in studies compared against another copy, an unresolved V gene accounts for under half, and the cause of the remainder is not known. This sample comprises approximately 82,000 clones, about 85% of them detected only once. Roughly 15% of the sample rests with the top ten. The sample consisted of peripheral blood, taken from a patient treated with radiotherapy plus ipilimumab. The source is a human donor with non-small cell lung cancer that progressed on radiotherapy plus ipilimumab.

This chain connects TRBV14 to TRBJ2-7; perhaps TRBD2 as D (6 bases). The CDR3 length is 15 residues. The V gene lost 4 bases and the J gene lost 5 bases, with 18 bases spanning the gap. CDR1 and CDR2 (germline): SGHDN, FVKESK. The CDR3, as DNA: TGTGCCAGCAGCCTGTGGGGACTCGGCGGGAACGAGCAGTACTTC. Translation: CASSLWGLGGNEQYF.

The chain combines TRBV5-5 with TRBJ2-7; tentative D call: TRBD2 (5 bases). With 0 bases removed from V and 6 bases from J, the gap between germline ends came to 10 bases. Germline values: CDR1 SGHKS, CDR2 YYEKEE (reference sequence). The CDR3 contains 13 residues. The CDR3 region has the DNA TGTGCCAGCAGCTTGGTTTCACGGGGCGAGCAGTACTTC. It codes for CASSLVSRGEQYF.

The chain links TRBV10-3 to TRBJ1-1; D not resolved. In germline, CDR1 is ENHRY, CDR2 SYGVKD. V was cut by 6 bases and J by 3 bases, with 14 bases left in between. The CDR3 has 14 amino acids. The CDR3 region is CAIRSRVSDTEAFF. For the CDR3, the DNA is TGTGCCATCAGATCTAGGGTGTCGGACACTGAAGCTTTCTTT.

The rearrangement joins TRBV6-5 to TRBJ2-5, with 10 positions matching TRBD2. Germline assignment: CDR1 MNHEY and CDR2 SVGAGI. The CDR3 loop spans 14 amino acids. V lost 5 bases to trimming and J lost 5 bases; unmatched junction nucleotides: 5. The CDR3 loop reads CASSRPGLAETQYF. CDR3 DNA: TGTGCCAGCAGTCGTCCGGGACTAGCGGAGACCCAGTACTTC.

The gene calls are TRBV5-5 and TRBJ2-1, with 7 bases aligning to TRBD2. Germline CDR1 reads SGHKS; CDR2 reads YYEKEE (reference sequence). This CDR3 is 13 amino acids long. Unmatched junction bases numbered 1, after V lost 1 base and J lost 6 bases. This CDR3 reads CASSLRLANEQFF. The CDR3 coding sequence is TGTGCCAGCAGCTTGAGACTAGCCAATGAGCAGTTCTTC.

V usage is TRBV9 and J usage is TRBJ1-6; D possibly corresponds to TRBD1 (6 bases). Germline assignment: CDR1 SGDLS and CDR2 YYNGEE. The CDR3 is 15 residues long. Trimming left V 4 bases short and J 3 bases short, with 11 bases between. The CDR3: CASSLGGVYNSPLHF. The CDR3 bases are TGTGCCAGCAGCTTAGGGGGTGTCTATAATTCACCCCTCCACTTT.

CDR3 nucleotides: TGCAGTGCTAGTGGGGGAATCCGGCAGTTCTTC. Amino acids: CSASGGIRQFF. The gene calls are TRBV20-1 and TRBJ2-1; D tentatively reads TRBD1 or TRBD2 (5 bases each). The CDR3 has 11 residues. The V gene's germline CDR1 is DFQATT and CDR2 SNEGSKA (reference sequence). Trimming removed 3 bases at V and 12 bases at J, with 12 bases between.

This clone was recorded only once. This chain connects TRBV29-1 to TRBJ1-1, with a weak D call TRBD1 (6 bases). The CDR3 has 18 amino acids. CDR1 is SQVTM, CDR2 ANQGSEA, per germline. The V end lost 3 bases, the J end lost 4 bases, and 27 bases lay between the germline ends. The CDR3 bases are TGCAGCGTTGAGCCCCAAGGGGGGCAGTACATTTGGGGCACTGAAGCTTTCTTT. Translated, it gives CSVEPQGGQYIWGTEAFF.

V usage is TRBV2 and J usage is TRBJ1-6; D is uncertain. The length of the CDR3 is 15 residues. Germline loops: CDR1 SNHLY, CDR2 FYNNEI. V lost 3 bases to trimming and J lost 10 bases, with 16 bases between them. The CDR3 DNA reads TGTGCCAGCAGTGAGAAGTTGTCACTTTCATCACCCCTCCACTTT. It is translated as CASSEKLSLSSPLHF.

The chain is built from TRBV5-1 and TRBJ2-1; 16 nucleotides align to TRBD2. The ends lost 4 bases at V and 8 bases at J; junction bases unmatched: 12. The length of the CDR3 is 18 residues. In germline, CDR1 is SGHRS, CDR2 YFSETQ. The CDR3 bases are TGCGCCAGCAGCGAAAAGGGACTAGCGGGAGGGCGATTCTATGAGCAGTTCTTC. Its translation: CASSEKGLAGGRFYEQFF.

The chain couples TRBV5-4 to TRBJ2-1; 9 nucleotides agree with TRBD2. The germline CDR1 and CDR2 sequences are SGHNT and YYREEE (reference sequence). CDR3 length: 18 amino acids. V lost 5 bases and J lost 2; bases outside the gene matches: 14. CDR3 amino acids: CASRGGGGALSTYNEQFF. The DNA for the CDR3 is TGTGCCAGCAGGGGTGGCGGGGGGGCCTTAAGCACCTACAATGAGCAGTTCTTC.

The genes are TRBV5-1 and TRBJ1-2, with 7 positions matching TRBD1. Germline CDR1 SGHRS, CDR2 YFSETQ. The V gene end was trimmed by 3 bases and the J gene end by 8 bases; junction bases not matched to a gene: 10. This CDR3 region has 14 residues. DNA for the CDR3: TGCGCCAGCAGCTCCCAGGGGGGCCAGGAGGGCTACACCTTC. It specifies CASSSQGGQEGYTF.

The rearrangement uses TRBV11-3 and TRBJ2-5; TRBD1 matches at 7 bases. The CDR3 has 15 residues. Unmatched junction bases numbered 7, after V lost 4 bases and J lost 2 bases. The germline V gene has CDR1 SGHNT and CDR2 YENEEA. The CDR3, as DNA: TGTGCCAGCAGCTCCGGGACAGTCCCTCAAGAGACCCAGTACTTC. This encodes CASSSGTVPQETQYF.

This clone was seen a few times. The genes are TRBV10-3 and TRBJ1-2; 8 bases match TRBD1. The CDR3 extends over 17 amino acids. J lost 4 bases, V lost 2 bases, and 12 bases had no gene match. Germline-derived CDR1 and CDR2 are ENHRY and SYGVKD. CDR3 region: CAISEIYGQGHSYGYTF. The CDR3 region has the DNA TGTGCCATCAGTGAGATTTATGGACAGGGTCACAGCTATGGCTACACCTTC.

The gene calls are TRBV18 and TRBJ1-6, with D perhaps TRBD1 (5 bases). V dropped 3 bases and J dropped 10 bases, with 13 bases sitting between them. In germline, CDR1 is KGHSH, CDR2 LQKENI. The CDR3 is 14 residues long. CDR3 sequence reads: CASSPGGVWSPLHF. CDR3 DNA: TGTGCCAGCTCACCGGGGGGGGTTTGGTCACCCCTCCACTTT.

The chain carries TRBV6-1 and TRBJ1-2; TRBD1 might be the D (6 bases). V lost 8 bases, J lost 4 bases, and 17 bases lay in between. The CDR3 is 14 amino acids. Germline values: CDR1 MNHNS, CDR2 SASEGT. The CDR3 nucleotides are TGTGCCAGCGGGGCCGGGACACAAGTCTATGGCTACACCTTC. Its translation: CASGAGTQVYGYTF.

The J gene is TRBJ2-7, the V gene TRBV5-4, with D unresolved. The CDR3 totals 12 residues. V was clipped by 10 bases and J by 3 bases, with 14 bases between them. CDR1 is SGHNT and CDR2 is YYREEE in the germline V gene (reference sequence). CDR3 nucleotides: TGTGCCTCCTTTGGGGTGCGCTACGAGCAGTACTTC. It is translated as CASFGVRYEQYF.

In its sample, this clone was seen a few times. The gene calls are TRBV18 and TRBJ2-2; possible D gene TRBD1, 5 bases. The V and J ends lost 0 bases and 6 bases respectively, with 11 bases between them. Per germline, CDR1 KGHSH and CDR2 LQKENI. This CDR3 is built from 15 residues. CDR3 nucleotides: TGTGCCAGCTCACCACCGGGTTTGGGGCCCGGGGAGCTGTTTTTT. Its translation is CASSPPGLGPGELFF. The full variable domain, rest sourced from reference TRBV18 and TRBJ2-2, is NAGVMQNPRHLVRRRGQEARLRCSPMKGHSHVYWYRQLPEEGLKFMVYLQKENIIDESGMPKERFSAEFPKEGPSILRIQQVVRGDSAAYFCASSPPGLGPGELFFGEGSRLTVL.

The chain uses TRBV29-1 and TRBJ2-1; D might be TRBD1 (5 bases). The V gene's germline CDR1 is SQVTM and CDR2 ANQGSEA. Trimming removed 6 bases from V and 6 bases from J, with 18 bases in between. The CDR3 is made up of 14 amino acids. The CDR3 DNA sequence: TGCAGCGTCCCCCACAGTGGACAAGCCAATGAGCAGTTCTTC. As protein: CSVPHSGQANEQFF.

The chain links TRBV7-9 to TRBJ2-3, with 9 nucleotides matching TRBD2. The CDR3 runs 17 residues. The V and J ends lost 1 base and 0 bases, in that order; junction bases with no gene match: 5. Looked up from germline, CDR1 is SEHNR and CDR2 is FQNEAQ (reference sequence). CDR3 in DNA: TGTGCCAGCAGCTTAGGGTTAGCGGGAGTTAGCACAGATACGCAGTATTTT. It codes for CASSLGLAGVSTDTQYF.

The chain has TRBV28 and TRBJ2-1; 7 bases line up with TRBD1. This CDR3 comprises 15 residues. J lost 5 bases, V lost 7 bases, and 11 bases had no gene match. The germline CDR1 and CDR2 sequences are MDHEN and SYDVKM. CDR3 coding DNA: TGTGCCAGCATCCCCGTCGGGACAGCGGACAATGAGCAGTTCTTC. As protein: CASIPVGTADNEQFF.

The chain recombines TRBV4-3 with TRBJ1-3; D remains unclear. Trimming took off 1 base at V and 0 bases at J, with 16 bases between the two ends. The CDR3 covers 18 residues. CDR1 LGHNA and CDR2 YSLEER come from the germline V gene. The CDR3 DNA reads as TGCGCCAGCAGCCAAGCCGCGCCGGACGTATACTCTGGAAACACCATATATTTT. Its protein is CASSQAAPDVYSGNTIYF.

The chain links TRBV7-2 to TRBJ1-5; D is unresolved. The V and J ends lost 1 base and 2 bases respectively, with 9 bases between them. Looked up from germline, CDR1 is SGHTA and CDR2 is FQGNSA. The CDR3 loop spans 15 amino acids. The DNA of the CDR3 is TGTGCCAGCAGCTTAGGGCAGAGTGGCAATCAGCCCCAGCATTTT. Its translation: CASSLGQSGNQPQHF.